These 19 T cell receptor beta chains share one sample of origin, sequenced in a study of CD8 T cells in ankylosing spondylitis (dated by TCRdb to about 2017). Library preparation used 5' RACE. This sample was sequenced with an Illumina HiSeq 2500. TCRdb trimmed public reads at Q25 via fastp, called clones via MiXCR and kept in-frame beta chains. Rows with a matching CDR3 protein are joined into one entry that keeps the most common DNA and genes. A total of 350,000 to 450,000 distinct CDR3 sequences appear in this sample, roughly 20% of them only once. 10% to 15% of the sample rests with the top ten. Source material: blood, either unsorted or a sorted T cell fraction (not recorded which). These receptors were collected from a male donor with ankylosing spondylitis or in good health (not recorded which).

The chain is built from TRBV30 and TRBJ2-5; either TRBD1 or TRBD2 may supply D (5 bases each). This CDR3 comprises 15 residues. V was pared by 4 bases and J by 2 bases, with 17 bases between. The germline V gene has CDR1 GTSNPN and CDR2 SVGIG (reference sequence). CDR3 protein: CAWTYGALTQETQYF. The CDR3 nucleotides are TGTGCCTGGACCTACGGGGCACTCACTCAAGAGACCCAGTACTTC. Full variable domain (rest looked up from reference TRBV30 and TRBJ2-5): SQTIHQWPATLVQPVGSPLSLECTVEGTSNPNLYWYRQAAGRGLQLLFYSVGIGQISSEVPQNLSASRPQDRQFILSSKKLLLSDSGFYLCAWTYGALTQETQYFGPGTRLLVL.

There are a few counts of this clonotype. This sequence joins TRBV10-3 and TRBJ1-1; D unresolved. The V and J ends lost 7 bases and 5 bases respectively, with 8 bases between them. Germline V gene data show CDR1 as ENHRY and CDR2 as SYGVKD. The CDR3 sequence is 11 residues long. The CDR3 protein is CAIKDGTEAFF. CDR3 in DNA: TGTGCCATCAAGGATGGAACTGAAGCTTTCTTT.

This clonotype was seen a few times. The gene calls are TRBV7-9 and TRBJ2-1, with D tentatively TRBD1 (6 bases). The CDR3 contains 15 residues. In germline, CDR1 is SEHNR, CDR2 FQNEAQ (reference sequence). V lost 3 bases and J 0 bases, leaving 9 bases between the germline ends. This CDR3 is CASSFQGGSYNEQFF. As DNA, the CDR3 is TGTGCCAGCAGCTTCCAAGGGGGCTCCTACAATGAGCAGTTCTTC. Together with reference TRBV7-9 and TRBJ2-1, the CDR3 gives the full variable domain: DTGVSQNPRHKITKRGQNVTFRCDPISEHNRLYWYRQTLGQGPEFLTYFQNEAQLEKSRLLSDRFSAERPKGSFSTLEIQRTEQGDSAMYLCASSFQGGSYNEQFFGPGTRLTVL.

The J gene is TRBJ2-3, the V gene TRBV4-1; 7 positions match TRBD1. The CDR3 consists of 16 residues. From germline, CDR1 is MGHRA and CDR2 YSYEKL. After removal of 0 bases from V and 2 bases from J, the junction contained 5 bases not matched to a gene. The chain's CDR3 is CASSQEGQPTTDTQYF. For the CDR3, the DNA is TGCGCCAGCAGCCAAGAGGGACAGCCAACCACAGATACGCAGTATTTT.

The chain couples TRBV4-1 to TRBJ1-1; TRBD1 matches 9 bases. The J segment lost 3 bases and the V segment lost 0 bases, leaving 5 bases of the junction unmatched. The CDR3 extends over 16 amino acids. The germline V gene encodes CDR1 MGHRA and CDR2 YSYEKL. The CDR3: CASSQEGRQGDTEAFF. The CDR3, as DNA: TGCGCCAGCAGCCAAGAAGGAAGACAGGGGGACACTGAAGCTTTCTTT.

The chain uses TRBV15 and TRBJ1-5; TRBD1 is a possible D gene (6 bases). There are 17 residues in the CDR3. Looked up from germline, CDR1 is LNHNV and CDR2 is YYDKDF (reference sequence). Between the trimmed V and J ends, which lost 5 bases and 0 bases, there was a span of 17 bases. CDR3 in DNA: TGTGCCACCAGCCTCCGGGGGGCAGGGTATAGCAATCAGCCCCAGCATTTT. This encodes CATSLRGAGYSNQPQHF.

This clonotype showed up just a few times. V is TRBV29-1 and J is TRBJ1-2, with D possibly TRBD1 on 6 matching bases. This CDR3 region has 14 residues. Germline CDR1 SQVTM, CDR2 ANQGSEA. Deletions cut 6 bases from V and 0 bases from J, with 14 bases between. The chain's CDR3 is CSVGAGQANYGYTF. The CDR3 DNA reads TGCAGCGTGGGGGCGGGGCAGGCTAACTATGGCTACACCTTC.

The table lists this clonotype with a few counts. V is TRBV5-6 and J is TRBJ2-2; D gene ambiguous. V lost 1 base, J lost 7 bases, and 5 bases lay in between. The CDR3 totals 12 residues. Germline loops: CDR1 SGHDT, CDR2 YYEEEE. The CDR3 region has the DNA TGTGCCAGCAGCTTGACGGACGGGGAGCTGTTTTTT. Its protein product is CASSLTDGELFF.

This chain links TRBV10-3 with TRBJ2-7; maybe TRBD2 (7 bases). Trimming stripped 3 bases from V and 0 bases from J, with 15 bases between. Germline loops: CDR1 ENHRY, CDR2 SYGVKD. This CDR3 is built from 16 residues. CDR3 sequence reads: CAISDPTGGASYEQYF. The CDR3 DNA sequence: TGTGCCATCAGTGACCCGACGGGGGGCGCCTCCTACGAGCAGTACTTC.

In its sample, this clonotype was seen a few times. V usage is TRBV12-3 or TRBV12-4 and J usage is TRBJ2-1, with D perhaps being TRBD1 or TRBD2 (5 bases each). The CDR3 totals 12 residues. Trimming removed 7 bases at V and 10 bases at J, with 14 bases between. The CDR3 reads CASTFPGREQFF. CDR3 sequence (DNA): TGTGCCAGCACTTTTCCAGGGAGAGAGCAGTTCTTC.

V and J are TRBV5-1 and TRBJ2-5, with TRBD2 identical over 14 bases. V lost 4 bases and J lost 5; bases outside the gene matches: 13. The CDR3 runs to 18 residues. The V gene's germline CDR1 is SGHRS and CDR2 YFSETQ. The CDR3 bases are TGCGCCAGCAGCATGGGACTAGCGGGGGTTCCCCCCCGGGAGACCCAGTACTTC. This sequence encodes CASSMGLAGVPPRETQYF.

This chain uses TRBV20-1 with TRBJ2-1; D is perhaps TRBD2 (6 bases). Trimming pared 7 bases from V and 4 bases from J, leaving 11 bases between. The CDR3 is 12 amino acids. Germline loops: CDR1 DFQATT, CDR2 SNEGSKA (reference sequence). The CDR3 loop reads CSGGEEYNEQFF. The CDR3 nucleotides read TGCAGTGGGGGGGAAGAATACAATGAGCAGTTCTTC.

V gene TRBV20-1 combines with J gene TRBJ2-7, with 11 bases lining up with TRBD2. The CDR3 extends over 14 amino acids. The germline CDR1 and CDR2 sequences are DFQATT and SNEGSKA (reference sequence). V was clipped by 5 bases and J by 4 bases; unmatched bases: 7. The CDR3 region is CSAPGLAAKYEQYF. The CDR3 region has the DNA TGCAGTGCTCCGGGACTAGCGGCCAAGTACGAGCAGTACTTC.

DNA for the CDR3: TGCAGTGCTAGAGATCTTAGGCGGTTAGCGGGGGACCAAGAGACCCAGTACTTC. It translates to CSARDLRRLAGDQETQYF. The chain links TRBV20-1 to TRBJ2-5; 9 nucleotides align to TRBD2. V trimming: 0 bases; J trimming: 0 bases; junction bases outside the gene matches: 11. The CDR3 has 18 amino acids. The germline V gene encodes CDR1 DFQATT and CDR2 SNEGSKA (reference sequence).

The table lists this clonotype with many counts. The chain couples TRBV25-1 to TRBJ2-7, with D hard to call. Trimming cost V 2 bases and J 0 bases, with 5 bases left between them. CDR1 is MGHDK and CDR2 is SYGVNS in the germline V gene. The CDR3 has 13 residues. This CDR3 is CASSEGISYEQYF. The CDR3 DNA reads TGTGCCAGCAGTGAAGGGATCTCCTACGAGCAGTACTTC.

This clonotype has only a few counts. CDR3 protein: CSVRERGQETQYF. The CDR3 DNA sequence: TGCAGCGTCCGTGAGCGGGGACAAGAGACCCAGTACTTC. The chain carries TRBV29-1 and TRBJ2-5, with TRBD2 matching 7 bases. The CDR3 is made up of 13 amino acids. Germline assignment: CDR1 SQVTM and CDR2 ANQGSEA. With V trimmed by 6 bases and J by 2 bases, 6 bases remained unmatched.

The chain combines TRBV3-1 with TRBJ2-3, with 9 positions matching TRBD1. The CDR3 runs 19 residues. CDR1 and CDR2 (germline): LGHDT, YNNKEL (reference sequence). The junction had 14 bases not matched to a gene; V was cut back by 1 base and J by 3 bases. The CDR3 reads CASSQGEFTGGGGTDTQYF. In DNA form, the CDR3 reads TGTGCCAGCAGCCAAGGTGAATTTACAGGGGGCGGCGGAACAGATACGCAGTATTTT.

The chain joins TRBV5-1 to TRBJ2-7; TRBD1 matches 7 bases. The CDR3 has 11 amino acids. The germline gives CDR1 SGHRS, CDR2 YFSETQ. The V gene end was trimmed by 6 bases and the J gene end by 4 bases; junction bases not matched to a gene: 1. The CDR3: CASTTGYEQYF. As DNA, the CDR3 is TGCGCCAGCACGACAGGGTACGAGCAGTACTTC.

This clonotype showed up just a few times. The chain has TRBV20-1 and TRBJ2-2; no definite D call. Per germline, CDR1 DFQATT and CDR2 SNEGSKA (reference sequence). There are 11 residues in the CDR3. Between the trimmed V and J ends, which lost 5 bases and 3 bases, there was a span of 4 bases. This chain's CDR3 is CSAPHTGELFF. The CDR3 DNA follows: TGCAGTGCTCCCCACACCGGGGAGCTGTTTTTT.